This TCR beta chain was documented in a study of graft-versus-host responses after intestinal transplantation (dated by TCRdb to about 2021). As for the study more broadly: Multivisceral, liver-intestinal, or isolated intestinal transplants were received by the recipients. Samples from a few later patients were sequenced in-house on an Illumina MiSeq with MiXCR processing rather than by the commercial service. A peak of at least 4% donor T cells among recipient peripheral blood mononuclear cells was the definition used for donor T cell macrochimerism. Anti-thymocyte globulin induction was given to all recipients, followed by maintenance tacrolimus and steroids for 3 to 4 years. To identify alloreactive clones, pre-transplant mixed lymphocyte reaction products were sequenced and compared with unstimulated pre-transplant donor and recipient T cells. Graft-versus-host and host-versus-graft alloreactive T cell clones were tracked in the graft, circulation and bone marrow after intestinal transplantation using bulk TCR-beta CDR3 sequencing. The cohort enrolled 20 to 30 intestinal transplant recipients including one retransplant, and 3 patients lacking pretransplant specimens were excluded.

The library was generated by the immunoSEQ multiplex PCR assay. For most patients, genomic DNA was subjected to high-throughput TCR-beta CDR3 sequencing by Adaptive Biotechnologies. On the authors' methods: TCR sequencing data for over 15 patients were retrieved from Adaptive's ImmunoSEQ software; a few other patients were processed with MiXCR and VDJtools. CDR3 nucleotide sequences shared between donor and recipient were removed because the origin of such sequences could not be assigned. Alloreactive clones required at least 2-fold expansion over unstimulated cells and minimum CFSE-low frequency of 0.002% (template counts) or 0.001% (read counts). Clones detected in sequenced pre-transplant spleen, lymph node, or MLR CFSE-low populations of the donor or recipient were defined as mappable. The cumulative frequency of alloreactive clones was calculated as a percentage of all sequences, weighted by copy number. TCRdb's version of the immuneACCESS table is confined to in-frame rearrangements and falls short of the full clone set. An unresolved V gene accounts for under half of the shortfall where checked; the remainder is of unknown origin. The V and J calls and the clone size are those of that table, but D and trimming were determined from the DNA. The sample table holds 50,000 or so clones, of which about 90% were seen once. The ten biggest clones cover approximately 2.7% of the sample.

The CDR3, cysteine through phenylalanine, is 13 amino acids long. Only the CDR3 portion is preserved as DNA: 39 bases, with reading frame beginning at the first base. V is cut by 6 bases and J by 2 bases, and the space between the germline ends is 11 bases. Reading the germline V gene gives CDR1 SNHLY and CDR2 FYNNEI. This clone was detected a few times. No cognate antigen has been identified for it. Base qualities are not provided; no much larger clone lies one nucleotide away. In the first month after transplant, blood samples were collected up to 4 times, and after that at least monthly when available. Study-wide findings and limitations: GvH clones were detected in recipient bone marrow, and some of these GvH clones were observed earlier in ileal mucosa or blood, consistent with an intestinal mucosal origin. In patients with donor T cell macrochimerism, the allografts had high GvH to HvG T cell clonal ratios. Conclusions were limited by the relatively low number and heterogeneity of intestinal transplant patients. Early after transplant, peak levels of circulating GvH clones were found to be associated with declines in HvG clones.

The sequence derives from a human patient who received an intestinal transplant, so some T cells may come from the graft donor. Source: PBMCs, taken roughly 120 days after intestinal transplantation. The chain links TRBV2 with TRBJ2-7; the D region possibly corresponds to TRBD2 (6 bases align). DNA sequence: TGTGCCAGCAGGAGAGCGGGCACCTACGAGCAGTACTTC. Its translation is CASRRAGTYEQYF.